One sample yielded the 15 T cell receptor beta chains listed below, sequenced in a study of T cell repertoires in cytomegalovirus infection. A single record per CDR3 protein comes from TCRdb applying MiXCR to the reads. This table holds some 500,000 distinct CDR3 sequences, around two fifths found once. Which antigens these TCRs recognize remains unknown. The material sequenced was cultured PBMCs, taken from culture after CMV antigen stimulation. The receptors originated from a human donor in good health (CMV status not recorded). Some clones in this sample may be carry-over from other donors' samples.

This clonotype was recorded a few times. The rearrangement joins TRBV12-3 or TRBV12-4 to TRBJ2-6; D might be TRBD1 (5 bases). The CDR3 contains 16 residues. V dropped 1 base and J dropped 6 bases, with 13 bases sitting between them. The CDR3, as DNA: TGTGCCAGCAGTTTAGGCCACAGGTTACCGGCCAACGTCCTGACTTTC. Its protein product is CASSLGHRLPANVLTF.

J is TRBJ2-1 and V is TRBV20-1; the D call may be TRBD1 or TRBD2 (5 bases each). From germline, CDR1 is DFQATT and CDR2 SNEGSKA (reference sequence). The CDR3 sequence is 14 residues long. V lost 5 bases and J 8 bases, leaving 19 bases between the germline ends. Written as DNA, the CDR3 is TGCAGTGCTCCGGGACCCCTTGTCACCGATGAGCAGTTCTTC. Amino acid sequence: CSAPGPLVTDEQFF.

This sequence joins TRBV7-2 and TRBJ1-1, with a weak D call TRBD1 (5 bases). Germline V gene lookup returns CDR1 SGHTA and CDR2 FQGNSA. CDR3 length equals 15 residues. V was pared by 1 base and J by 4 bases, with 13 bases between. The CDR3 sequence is CASSLVGPMSTEAFF. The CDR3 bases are TGTGCCAGCAGCTTAGTGGGACCGATGTCCACTGAAGCTTTCTTT.

CDR3 amino acids: CAWSVESGRASNQPQHF. The CDR3 DNA is TGTGCCTGGAGTGTAGAGTCGGGCAGGGCTAGCAATCAGCCCCAGCATTTT. The J gene is TRBJ1-5, the V gene TRBV30, with D maybe TRBD1 (5 bases). The germline V gene has CDR1 GTSNPN and CDR2 SVGIG (reference sequence). The CDR3 contains 17 residues. V shed 0 bases and J shed 0 bases, with 15 bases lying between them.

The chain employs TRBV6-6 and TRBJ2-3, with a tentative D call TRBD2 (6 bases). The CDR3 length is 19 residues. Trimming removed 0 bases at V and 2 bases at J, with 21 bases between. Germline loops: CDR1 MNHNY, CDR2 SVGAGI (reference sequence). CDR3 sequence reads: CASSYSTAAAGSSTDTQYF. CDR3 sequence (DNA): TGTGCCAGCAGTTACTCGACGGCTGCTGCGGGATCATCCACAGATACGCAGTATTTT.

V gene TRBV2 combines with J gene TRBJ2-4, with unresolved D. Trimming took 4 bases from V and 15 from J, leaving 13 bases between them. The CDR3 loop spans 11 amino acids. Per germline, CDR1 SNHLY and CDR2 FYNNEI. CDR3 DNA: TGTGCCAGCAGTGGAGAGGACCGGGCGTACTTC. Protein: CASSGEDRAYF.

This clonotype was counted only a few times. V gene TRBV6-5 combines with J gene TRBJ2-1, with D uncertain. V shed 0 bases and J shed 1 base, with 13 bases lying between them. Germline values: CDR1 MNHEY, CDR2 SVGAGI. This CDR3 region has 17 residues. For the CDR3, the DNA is TGTGCCAGCAGTTACTCAAGATTGCTCCCATCCTACAATGAGCAGTTCTTC. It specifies CASSYSRLLPSYNEQFF.

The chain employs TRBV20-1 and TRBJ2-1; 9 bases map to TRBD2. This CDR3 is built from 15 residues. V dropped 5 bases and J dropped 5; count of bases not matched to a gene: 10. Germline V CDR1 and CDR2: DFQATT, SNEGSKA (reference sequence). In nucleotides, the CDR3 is TGCAGTGCTGAGATGGCGGGAGGGCCCGACAATGAGCAGTTCTTC. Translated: CSAEMAGGPDNEQFF.

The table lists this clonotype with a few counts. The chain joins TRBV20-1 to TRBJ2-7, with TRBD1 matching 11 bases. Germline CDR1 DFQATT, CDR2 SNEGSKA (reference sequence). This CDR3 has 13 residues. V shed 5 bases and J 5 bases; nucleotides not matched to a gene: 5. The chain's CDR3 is CSAGRTGGDEQYF. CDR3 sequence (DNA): TGCAGTGCTGGCCGGACAGGGGGCGACGAGCAGTACTTC.

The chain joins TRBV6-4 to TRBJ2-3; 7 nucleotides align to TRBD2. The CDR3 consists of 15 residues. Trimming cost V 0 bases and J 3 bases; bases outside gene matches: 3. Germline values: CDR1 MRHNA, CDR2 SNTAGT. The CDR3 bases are TGTGCCAGCAGTGACTCCGAGGGAGGGACAGATACGCAGTATTTT. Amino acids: CASSDSEGGTDTQYF.

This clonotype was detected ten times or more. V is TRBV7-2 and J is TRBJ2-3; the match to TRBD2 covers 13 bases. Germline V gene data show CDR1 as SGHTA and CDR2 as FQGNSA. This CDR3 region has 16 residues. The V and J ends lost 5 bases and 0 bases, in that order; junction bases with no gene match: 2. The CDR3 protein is CASSRTSGGSTDTQYF. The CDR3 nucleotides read TGTGCCAGCAGCCGGACTAGCGGGGGAAGCACAGATACGCAGTATTTT. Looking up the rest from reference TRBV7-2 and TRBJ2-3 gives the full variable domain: GAGVSQSPSNKVTEKGKDVELRCDPISGHTALYWYRQSLGQGLEFLIYFQGNSAPDKSGLPSDRFSAERTGGSVSTLTIQRTQQEDSAVYLCASSRTSGGSTDTQYFGPGTRLTVL.

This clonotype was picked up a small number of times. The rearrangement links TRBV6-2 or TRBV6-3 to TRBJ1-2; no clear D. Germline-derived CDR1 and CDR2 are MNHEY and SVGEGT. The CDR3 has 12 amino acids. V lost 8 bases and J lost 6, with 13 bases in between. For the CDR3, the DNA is TGTGCCAGCTCCAGACCCCCGGATGGCTACACCTTC. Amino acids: CASSRPPDGYTF.

The CDR3 here is CASSLSRDEQYF. The CDR3 DNA reads as TGTGCCAGCAGCTTATCCCGAGACGAGCAGTACTTC. The chain joins TRBV7-2 to TRBJ2-7, with D unclear. CDR3 length equals 12 residues. Germline V CDR1 and CDR2: SGHTA, FQGNSA. The germline V and J ends were trimmed by 2 bases and 5 bases, with 7 bases remaining between them.

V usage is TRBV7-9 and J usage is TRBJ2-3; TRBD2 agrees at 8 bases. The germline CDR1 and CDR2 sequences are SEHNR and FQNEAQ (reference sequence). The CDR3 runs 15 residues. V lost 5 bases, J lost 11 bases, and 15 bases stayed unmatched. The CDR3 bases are TGTGCCAGCAGCCCCATAGCGGGAAAGGAGATAGGGCAGTATTTT. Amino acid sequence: CASSPIAGKEIGQYF. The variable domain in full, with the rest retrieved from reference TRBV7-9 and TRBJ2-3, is DTGVSQNPRHKITKRGQNVTFRCDPISEHNRLYWYRQTLGQGPEFLTYFQNEAQLEKSRLLSDRFSAERPKGSFSTLEIQRTEQGDSAMYLCASSPIAGKEIGQYFGPGTRLTVL.

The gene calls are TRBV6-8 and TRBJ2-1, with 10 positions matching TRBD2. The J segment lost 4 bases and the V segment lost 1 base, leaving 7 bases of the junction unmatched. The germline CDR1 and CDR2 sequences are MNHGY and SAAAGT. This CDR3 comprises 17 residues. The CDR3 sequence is CASSYFRASGGYNEQFF. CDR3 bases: TGTGCCAGCAGTTACTTCCGAGCTAGCGGGGGTTACAATGAGCAGTTCTTC.